This TCR beta chain was profiled in a study of blood T cell repertoires in COVID-19 (dated by TCRdb to about 2020). For context, the study as a whole: The collaborator samples originated in the United States, Italy and Spain and spanned the acute and convalescent phases of COVID-19. The repertoires were released in a freely available public database intended as a resource for research on the immune response to SARS-CoV-2. Subjects who had been exposed to COVID-19, were actively infected with it, or had recovered from it provided the deeply sampled blood TCRbeta repertoires that made up the dataset. The prospective study material was composed of cDNA or gDNA derived from T cells, B-cell-depleted T cells, or PBMCs. Where available, HLA class I and class II types were obtained from metadata supplied by the sample provider rather than from assay-based typing. The samples were drawn from the first 160 participants of the ongoing ImmuneRACE study and from 950 to 1,500 subjects provided by 6 global collaborators. Nearly every sample came with metadata listing a de-identified subject ID, COVID-19 status, age in years and sex.

Collaborating institutions collected whole blood in K2EDTA tubes following their own protocols. For TCRbeta analysis, collaborators shipped samples as frozen whole blood, isolated PBMCs, or DNA extracted from either of those sample types. Concerning this clone: The target of this receptor is not known. Base qualities are not at hand, and no much larger clone is one base apart.

The CDR3 covers 11 residues, taking in both the cysteine and the phenylalanine. CDR3 DNA is the only sequence kept; it has 33 bases, read in frame from the first base. CDR1 and CDR2 were assigned from the germline V gene as MDHEN and SYDVKM. Trimmed from V: 10 bases; trimmed from J: 6 bases; junction bases lacking a gene match: 5. TCRbeta CDR3 regions were amplified from genomic DNA by means of the immunoSEQ Assay, a bias-controlled multiplex PCR. Per the authors' processing: Within the assay, amplification of reference gene primers was used to estimate how many nucleated cells each sample contained. To quantify the absolute abundance of each unique TCRbeta CDR3 rearrangement, sequence reads were collapsed and filtered. Productive Simpson clonality was computed per sample as the square root of Simpson's diversity index over productive rearrangements. Entries here come from immuneACCESS through TCRdb and include only in-frame sequences with V and J called. Some clones fail to appear in such tables; in the studies checked, an unresolved V gene covers under half of the shortfall, and the cause of the remainder is unknown. V, J and clone size derive from that table, while D and trimming were established from the DNA sequence. A total of about 64,000 clones appear in this sample, roughly 88% of them only once. Jointly, the top ten make up 3% to 4.5% of the sample.

Overall study results and their limits: The quantity of clinical and demographic metadata differed by source and by participant and was supplied without curation.

Sequencing was done on a sample of peripheral blood. The TCR originated in a man between 65 and 79 years old with acute or convalescent COVID-19. The receptor chain draws on TRBV28 and TRBJ1-2; 7 middle bases align to TRBD1. The DNA is as follows: TGTGCCATATCCGACAGGGATGGCTACACCTTC. Protein translation: CAISDRDGYTF.